One and the same sample provided the 25 T cell receptor beta chains below, sequenced in a study of T-cell reconstitution after alpha-beta-depleted transplantation in children. TCRbeta library preparation incorporated unique molecular identifiers. TCRdb reprocessed the PCR reads with MiXCR, giving one entry per CDR3 protein. The sample carries about 480,000 distinct CDR3 sequences, under 15% recorded once. Sequenced material: PBMCs from the stem cell graft donor, taken from the stem cell graft. These receptors all come from a human donor who donated a stem cell graft to a child with combined immunodeficiency.

The rearrangement links TRBV27 to TRBJ2-3; 11 bases are shared with TRBD2. V was clipped by 3 bases and J by 4 bases; unmatched bases: 3. The CDR3 totals 15 residues. CDR1 is MNHEY and CDR2 is SMNVEV in the germline V gene (reference sequence). The CDR3 here is CASSFSGRAPDTQYF. CDR3 sequence (DNA): TGTGCCAGCAGTTTTAGCGGGAGGGCCCCAGATACGCAGTATTTT.

This clonotype has just a few counts. The chain carries TRBV10-3 and TRBJ2-2; D not certain. CDR3 size: 14 residues. Between the trimmed V and J ends, which lost 3 bases and 1 base, there was a span of 6 bases. CDR1 is ENHRY, CDR2 SYGVKD, per germline. In DNA, the CDR3 is TGTGCCATCAGTGACAGGCTGAACACCGGGGAGCTGTTTTTT. Protein: CAISDRLNTGELFF.

This clonotype was observed many times. The chain joins TRBV12-3 or TRBV12-4 to TRBJ1-6; D is unclear. Trimming removed 6 bases from V and 8 bases from J, with 11 bases in between. There are 13 residues in the CDR3. CDR3 residues: CASRMSVDSPLHF. Written as DNA, the CDR3 is TGTGCCAGCAGGATGAGTGTGGATTCACCCCTCCACTTT.

The V call is TRBV7-2, the J call TRBJ2-7; D remains ambiguous. The CDR3 has 13 residues. CDR1 is SGHTA and CDR2 is FQGNSA in the germline V gene. Deletions cut 6 bases from V and 3 bases from J, with 12 bases between. The CDR3 region has the DNA TGTGCCAGCAGTAACTACGGCAACTACGAGCAGTACTTC. It encodes CASSNYGNYEQYF.

The chain couples TRBV4-3 to TRBJ1-2, with 11 bases fitting TRBD1. CDR1 and CDR2 (germline): LGHNA, YSLEER. Trimming cost V 1 base and J 4 bases; bases outside gene matches: 2. This CDR3 region has 15 residues. In DNA, the CDR3 is TGCGCCAGCAGCCAAGCCGGACAGGGGGCCTATGGCTACACCTTC. It yields the protein CASSQAGQGAYGYTF.

A few counts support this clonotype. The chain employs TRBV11-2 and TRBJ2-4; TRBD1 is a possible D gene (8 bases). CDR1 SGHAT and CDR2 FQNNGV come from the germline V gene. This CDR3 is built from 18 residues. With 5 bases removed from V and 3 bases from J, the gap between germline ends came to 23 bases. CDR3 residues: CASSPDREGGRGKNIQYF. The CDR3 nucleotides read TGTGCCAGCAGCCCGGACAGGGAGGGGGGTCGGGGCAAAAACATTCAGTACTTC. The full variable domain, its missing parts supplied by reference TRBV11-2 and TRBJ2-4, is EAGVAQSPRYKIIEKRQSVAFWCNPISGHATLYWYQQILGQGPKLLIQFQNNGVVDDSQLPKDRFSAERLKGVDSTLKIQPAKLEDSAVYLCASSPDREGGRGKNIQYFGAGTRLSVL.

This clonotype was detected only a few times. The chain has TRBV25-1 and TRBJ2-2, with 12 bases identical to TRBD1. CDR3 length equals 17 residues. Germline lookup yields CDR1 MGHDK and CDR2 SYGVNS. Trimming at V came to 6 bases and at J to 6 bases, leaving 11 bases not matched to a gene. The CDR3 DNA follows: TGTGCCAGCAGCGATCCGGGACAGGGGGCGTATTCCGGGGAGCTGTTTTTT. It specifies CASSDPGQGAYSGELFF.

V and J are TRBV6-6 and TRBJ2-1; D could derive from TRBD1 or TRBD2 (5 bases each). Germline CDR1 reads MNHNY; CDR2 reads SVGAGI (reference sequence). The CDR3 is 12 amino acids. V dropped 5 bases and J dropped 15 bases, with 17 bases sitting between them. CDR3 in amino acids: CASSQDLSGGFF. CDR3 DNA: TGTGCCAGCAGTCAGGACCTATCTGGGGGGTTCTTC.

A few counts support this clonotype. The genes are TRBV18 and TRBJ1-5; 7 bases match TRBD1. V gave up 2 bases and J gave up 4 bases; unmatched junction bases: 8. The CDR3 spans 16 residues. From germline, CDR1 is KGHSH and CDR2 LQKENI. For the CDR3, the DNA is TGTGCCAGCTCACCAGCAGGGGGTGGGGGTAATCAGCCCCAGCATTTT. Translating gives CASSPAGGGGNQPQHF.

The rearrangement links TRBV12-3 or TRBV12-4 to TRBJ1-2; D may be TRBD1 (6 bases). The CDR3 covers 14 residues. Trimming took 4 bases from V and 4 from J, leaving 13 bases between them. In DNA form, the CDR3 reads TGTGCCAGCAGTTGGGACACCTCGGGCTATGGCTACACCTTC. It yields the protein CASSWDTSGYGYTF.

V usage is TRBV18 and J usage is TRBJ2-2, with TRBD2 as a possible D gene (5 bases). Germline CDR1 reads KGHSH; CDR2 reads LQKENI. V was shortened by 2 bases and J by 5 bases, with 18 bases between the two germline ends. CDR3 length: 17 amino acids. This chain's CDR3 is CASSPYRSRDYTGELFF. For the CDR3, the DNA is TGTGCCAGCTCACCATACCGATCCCGGGATTATACCGGGGAGCTGTTTTTT.

This clonotype showed up many times. The V call is TRBV20-1, the J call TRBJ2-1; 9 bases fit TRBD2. V shed 3 bases and J 10 bases; nucleotides not matched to a gene: 10. The CDR3 is made up of 14 amino acids. The germline CDR1 and CDR2 sequences are DFQATT and SNEGSKA (reference sequence). The CDR3 spells CSARVAGGPHEQFF. Here the CDR3 DNA reads TGCAGTGCTAGGGTGGCGGGGGGGCCACACGAGCAGTTCTTC.

This clonotype came up a few times. The rearrangement links TRBV4-2 to TRBJ2-7; the D gene could be TRBD1 or TRBD2 (6 bases each). Trimming shortened V by 4 bases and J by 3 bases, and 10 bases separated the two germline ends. This CDR3 comprises 13 residues. The germline gives CDR1 LGHNA, CDR2 YNFKEQ. The CDR3 nucleotides are TGTGCCAGCAGCCCCGGGGGCTTCTACGAGCAGTACTTC. Encoded protein: CASSPGGFYEQYF.

V and J are TRBV5-4 and TRBJ2-1; 11 positions match TRBD2. CDR3 size: 18 residues. Looked up from germline, CDR1 is SGHNT and CDR2 is YYREEE (reference sequence). After removal of 0 bases from V and 0 bases from J, the junction contained 5 bases not matched to a gene. As DNA, the CDR3 is TGTGCCAGCAGCTTGGCGGGACTAGCGGCGATCTCCTACAATGAGCAGTTCTTC. Translated, it gives CASSLAGLAAISYNEQFF.

Ten or more counts support this clonotype. The chain recombines TRBV5-5 with TRBJ1-4; 7 bases align to TRBD1. With V trimmed by 4 bases and J by 7 bases, 10 bases remained unmatched. CDR3 length: 15 residues. In germline, CDR1 is SGHKS, CDR2 YYEKEE (reference sequence). CDR3 nucleotide sequence: TGTGCCAGCAGCCTGGGACAGCCGGTTGGTGAAAAACTGTTTTTT. This sequence encodes CASSLGQPVGEKLFF.

This clonotype has a handful of counts. The chain has TRBV4-3 and TRBJ2-7; D gene unclear. Germline values: CDR1 LGHNA, CDR2 YSLEER. V lost 0 bases and J lost 3, with 9 bases in between. There are 14 residues in the CDR3. The DNA for the CDR3 is TGCGCCAGCAGCCAAGATCTTGGTTTCTACGAGCAGTACTTC. Amino acids: CASSQDLGFYEQYF.

This rearrangement joins TRBV3-1 to TRBJ2-1; unclear D gene. The CDR3 is made up of 16 amino acids. Germline CDR1 reads LGHDT; CDR2 reads YNNKEL (reference sequence). Trimming took 1 base from V and 10 from J, leaving 20 bases between them. Here the CDR3 reads CASSQGPVVSLGEQFF. Here the CDR3 DNA reads TGTGCCAGCAGCCAAGGCCCGGTAGTGTCCTTGGGAGAGCAGTTCTTC.

The sample holds a few counts of this clonotype. The V and J genes are TRBV6-2 or TRBV6-3 and TRBJ2-1; 8 bases map to TRBD2. Trimming removed 5 bases from V and 15 bases from J; junction bases left unmatched: 6. Germline V gene sequence: CDR1 MNHEY, CDR2 SVGEGT. The length of the CDR3 is 11 residues. CDR3 residues: CASSRRTSLFF. DNA of the CDR3: TGTGCCAGCAGTAGGCGGACTAGCCTGTTCTTC.

This clonotype was seen at least ten times. The CDR3: CASSPGAQAYEQYF. The CDR3 DNA follows: TGTGCCAGCTCACCGGGCGCGCAAGCCTACGAGCAGTACTTC. V and J are TRBV18 and TRBJ2-7; no clear D gene. Germline assignment: CDR1 KGHSH and CDR2 LQKENI. Deletions cut 3 bases from V and 2 bases from J, with 11 bases between. CDR3 length equals 14 residues.

This clonotype was seen a handful of times. Here the CDR3 DNA reads TGTGCCAGCAGCTTAATCGTCAGTAATGAGCAGTTCTTC. It translates to CASSLIVSNEQFF. The V gene is TRBV7-3, the J gene TRBJ2-1, with D hard to call. Trimming left V 1 base short and J 7 bases short, with 8 bases between. From germline, CDR1 is SGHTA and CDR2 FQGTGA. This CDR3 is built from 13 residues.

The chain combines TRBV5-5 with TRBJ1-1; 7 nucleotides align to TRBD1. The germline CDR1 and CDR2 sequences are SGHKS and YYEKEE (reference sequence). The V gene end was trimmed by 4 bases and the J gene end by 3 bases; junction bases not matched to a gene: 9. The CDR3 spans 15 residues. The CDR3: CASSSPGTAHTEAFF. DNA of the CDR3: TGTGCCAGCAGCAGCCCAGGGACAGCGCACACTGAAGCTTTCTTT.

The chain has TRBV5-6 and TRBJ2-1; 8 bases line up with TRBD2. There are 17 residues in the CDR3. V shed 0 bases and J 9 bases; nucleotides not matched to a gene: 14. The germline CDR1 and CDR2 sequences are SGHDT and YYEEEE. CDR3 residues: CASSLVAFAGLVGEQFF. As DNA, the CDR3 is TGTGCCAGCAGCTTGGTTGCCTTTGCGGGACTAGTGGGTGAGCAGTTCTTC.

This clonotype was observed a handful of times. V usage is TRBV6-2 or TRBV6-3 and J usage is TRBJ1-5; unclear D gene. CDR3 length: 13 amino acids. Germline loops: CDR1 MNHEY, CDR2 SVGEGT. V gave up 5 bases and J gave up 3 bases, with 8 bases separating them. In DNA form, the CDR3 reads TGTGCCAGCAGTCAGTGGGCCAATCAGCCCCAGCATTTT. The encoded protein is CASSQWANQPQHF.

This clonotype was found many times. The chain couples TRBV12-3 or TRBV12-4 to TRBJ1-3, with D maybe TRBD1 (6 bases). The CDR3 is made up of 15 amino acids. V shed 5 bases and J shed 0 bases, with 11 bases lying between them. The DNA for the CDR3 is TGTGCCAGCAGTCGCGACAGGAGCTCTGGAAACACCATATATTTT. It translates to CASSRDRSSGNTIYF.

Only a few counts were recorded for this clonotype. The chain recombines TRBV5-1 with TRBJ2-1; D is uncertain. The CDR3 has 12 amino acids. Germline CDR1 SGHRS, CDR2 YFSETQ. V lost 4 bases and J 6 bases, leaving 8 bases between the germline ends. CDR3 residues: CASSNTGNEQFF. CDR3 sequence (DNA): TGCGCCAGCAGCAATACGGGCAATGAGCAGTTCTTC.